This TCR beta chain was captured by sequencing in a study of blood T cell repertoires in COVID-19. Study context: Material from acute and convalescent COVID-19 was sourced from the United States, Italy and Spain. In each case, the material was cDNA or gDNA derived from T cells, B-cell-depleted T cells, or PBMCs.

Original analysis: Amplified reference gene primers provided the basis for estimating nucleated cell counts. Clones were read by immunoSEQ multiplex PCR, and TCRdb kept only the in-frame ones, dropping some. The V and J calls and clone size were taken over from that table, and D and trimming were inferred from the DNA. The sample consists of around 60,000 clones, around 91% of them appearing once. V lost 9 bases to trimming and J lost 0 bases, with 8 bases between them. The V gene's germline CDR1 is KGHDR and CDR2 SFDVKD. The length of the CDR3 is 13 residues. This TCR came from a man aged 55 to 69 with active COVID-19. Material for sequencing was peripheral blood. V usage is TRBV24-1 and J usage is TRBJ2-1; D gene uncertain. CDR3 residues: CATGGSSYNEQFF. The CDR3 DNA follows: TGTGCCACCGGCGGAAGCTCCTACAATGAGCAGTTCTTC.